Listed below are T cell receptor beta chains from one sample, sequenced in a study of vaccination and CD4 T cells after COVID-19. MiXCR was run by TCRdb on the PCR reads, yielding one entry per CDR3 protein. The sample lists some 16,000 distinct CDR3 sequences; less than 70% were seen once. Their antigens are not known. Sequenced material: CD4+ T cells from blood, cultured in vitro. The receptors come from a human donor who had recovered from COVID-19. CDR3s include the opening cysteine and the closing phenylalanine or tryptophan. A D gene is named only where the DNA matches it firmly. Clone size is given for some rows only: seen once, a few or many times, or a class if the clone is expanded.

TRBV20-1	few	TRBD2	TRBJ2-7	CSARESDGGRSHEQYF	TGCAGTGCTAGAGAATCGGACGGCGGGAGATCCCACGAGCAGTACTTC
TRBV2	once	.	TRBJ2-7	CASSVYSYEQYF	TGTGCCAGCAGTGTTTACAGCTACGAGCAGTACTTC
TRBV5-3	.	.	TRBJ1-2	CARSAEGYTF	TGTGCCAGAAGCGCCGAGGGCTACACCTTC
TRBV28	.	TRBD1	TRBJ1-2	CASSLNRGQGAGGYTF	TGTGCCAGCAGTTTGAATCGGGGACAGGGGGCGGGCGGCTACACCTTC
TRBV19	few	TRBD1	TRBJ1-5	CATTGGGAGQPQHF	TGTGCCACTACGGGAGGGGGCGCGGGCCAGCCCCAGCATTTT
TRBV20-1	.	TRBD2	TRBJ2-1	CSLLGLAGRGSSYNEQFF	TGCAGTTTACTCGGACTAGCGGGAAGGGGGAGCTCCTACAATGAGCAGTTCTTC
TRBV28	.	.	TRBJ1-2	CASSLSAFNYGYTF	TGTGCCAGCAGTTTGTCAGCGTTCAACTATGGCTACACCTTC
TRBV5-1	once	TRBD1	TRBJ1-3	CASGTGEITPGNTIYF	TGCGCCAGTGGGACAGGGGAGATCACCCCTGGAAACACCATATATTTT
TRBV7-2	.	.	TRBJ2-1	CASSLALYNEQFF	TGTGCCAGCAGCTTAGCGCTCTACAATGAGCAGTTCTTC
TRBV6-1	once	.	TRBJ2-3	CASREKGPHTQYF	TGTGCCAGCAGGGAGAAGGGACCCCATACGCAGTATTTT
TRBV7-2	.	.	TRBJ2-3	CASSFANTDTQYF	TGTGCCAGCAGCTTTGCTAACACAGATACGCAGTATTTT
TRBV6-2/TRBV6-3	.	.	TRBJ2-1	CASTTQTSQFF	TGTGCCAGCACCACCCAGACCTCGCAGTTCTTC
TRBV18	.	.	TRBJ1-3	CASSPGGNTIYF	TGTGCCAGCTCACCGGGTGGAAACACCATATATTTT
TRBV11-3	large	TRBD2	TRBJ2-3	CASSSTSGFSTDTQYF	TGTGCCAGCAGCTCTACTAGCGGGTTTAGCACAGATACGCAGTATTTT
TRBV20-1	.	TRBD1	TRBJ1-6	CSARAGTGEESPLHF	TGCAGTGCTAGAGCCGGGACAGGGGAAGAGTCACCCCTCCACTTT
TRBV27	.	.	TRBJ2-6	CASSQTMRGFSGANVLTF	TGTGCCAGCAGTCAGACAATGAGGGGATTCTCTGGGGCCAACGTCCTGACTTTC
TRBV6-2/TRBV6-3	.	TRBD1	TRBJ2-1	CASNQTPGGFEQFF	TGTGCCAGCAATCAAACCCCAGGGGGCTTTGAGCAGTTCTTC
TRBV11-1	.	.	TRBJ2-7	CASTPVGGTEQYF	TGTGCCAGCACCCCTGTGGGGGGCACCGAGCAGTACTTC
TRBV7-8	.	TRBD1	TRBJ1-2	CASSPIQGQYGYTF	TGTGCCAGCAGCCCAATACAGGGACAGTATGGCTACACCTTC
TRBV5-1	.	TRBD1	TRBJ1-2	CASTVQGRDGYTF	TGCGCCAGCACCGTACAGGGGAGGGATGGCTACACCTTC
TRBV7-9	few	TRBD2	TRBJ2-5	CASSPGLAGDKTQYF	TGTGCCAGCAGCCCAGGACTAGCGGGAGACAAGACCCAGTACTTC
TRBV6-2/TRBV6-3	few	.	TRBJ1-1	CASSRHWDGMNTEAFF	TGTGCCAGCAGTCGACACTGGGATGGGATGAACACTGAAGCTTTCTTT
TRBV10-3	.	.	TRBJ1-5	CAISELGNQPQHF	TGTGCCATCAGTGAGCTGGGCAATCAGCCCCAGCATTTT
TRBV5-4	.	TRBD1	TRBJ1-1	CASSLMGQGASTEAFF	TGTGCCAGCAGCTTGATGGGACAGGGGGCGAGCACTGAAGCTTTCTTT
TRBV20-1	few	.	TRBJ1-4	CSAPLAGRRNEKLFF	TGCAGTGCCCCCCTCGCGGGACGAAGAAATGAAAAACTGTTTTTT
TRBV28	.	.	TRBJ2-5	CASSSAGVLETQYF	TGTGCCAGCAGTTCAGCAGGGGTTCTGGAGACCCAGTACTTC
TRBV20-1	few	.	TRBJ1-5	CSASLGRGNQPQHF	TGCAGTGCTAGTCTGGGAAGGGGCAATCAGCCCCAGCATTTT
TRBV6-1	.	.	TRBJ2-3	CASRGGGISTDSTDTQYF	TGTGCCAGCAGGGGGGGTGGGATTAGTACGGATAGCACAGATACGCAGTATTTT
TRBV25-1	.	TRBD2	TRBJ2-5	CASSDQTSGSETQYF	TGTGCCAGCAGTGATCAGACTAGCGGGAGCGAGACCCAGTACTTC
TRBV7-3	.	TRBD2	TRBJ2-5	CASSLWGLAGEQETQYF	TGTGCCAGCAGCTTATGGGGGCTAGCGGGAGAGCAAGAGACCCAGTACTTC
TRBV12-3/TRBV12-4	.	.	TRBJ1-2	CASSLSDAEYGYTF	TGTGCCAGCAGTTTATCCGACGCGGAATATGGCTACACCTTC
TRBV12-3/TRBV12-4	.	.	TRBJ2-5	CASSLDGGTETQYF	TGTGCCAGCAGTTTAGATGGGGGGACCGAGACCCAGTACTTC